This entry is about one TCR beta chain. Its antigen is currently unknown. The data were obtained in a study of T cell responses to AZD1222 COVID-19 vaccine. CDR3 length: 15 residues. The J segment lost 0 bases and the V segment lost 5 bases, leaving 3 bases of the junction unmatched. Germline V CDR1 and CDR2: LNHDA, SQIVND (reference sequence). Regarding the study as a whole: After two AZD1222 doses, spike-specific TCR breadth and depth rose versus day 0. Along spike, vaccine-associated CD4 TCRs were found throughout, with dominance at 160-218 and 743-854. Possibly, clonal diversity was underestimated; donors were largely white British and included more females. As reported, nearly half of all spike-specific TCRs target variant regions that are unmutated.

Assay: immunoSEQ multiplex PCR; the TCRdb copy retains only in-frame clones and omits some. This sample carries 60,000 to 85,000 clones, around 87% of them seen once, and the ten largest clones take 18%. The gene calls are TRBV19 and TRBJ2-1; 8 bases align to TRBD2. The specimen comprised peripheral blood, sampled 28 days after the second AZD1222 dose. The receptor comes from an adult who received the AZD1222 COVID-19 vaccine. The CDR3 DNA reads as TGTGCCAGTAGTGTTAGCGGGGACTCCTACAATGAGCAGTTCTTC. Its protein is CASSVSGDSYNEQFF.